The rows below give T cell receptor beta chains drawn from one sample of a study of T cells in Graves' hyperthyroidism and ophthalmopathy. One entry per CDR3 protein, called by TCRdb with MiXCR from the multiplex PCR reads. The profile shows under 600,000 distinct CDR3 sequences, approximately 16% of them singletons. The sample was blood. The receptors originated from a woman aged 35 to 49 with Graves' ophthalmopathy. Both conserved end residues are part of each CDR3. A D gene is named only where the DNA matches it firmly. A clone size is listed for some rows: how often the clone was seen (once, few, many), or a class if it is expanded.

>many|TRBJ2-1|-|TRBV11-2|12
CASSFGYDEQFF
TGTGCCAGCAGCTTCGGGTACGATGAGCAGTTCTTC
>-|TRBJ1-2|-|TRBV5-6|11
CASSLGHDCTF
TGTGCCAGCAGCTTGGGACACGACTGCACCTTC
>many|TRBJ1-1|-|TRBV20-1|11
CSARDSTEAFF
TGCAGTGCTAGGGACAGCACTGAAGCTTTCTTT
>many|TRBJ2-1|-|TRBV20-1|14
CSALRDTSYNEQFF
TGCAGTGCTCTCCGGGACACCTCCTACAATGAGCAGTTCTTC
>few|TRBJ2-1|TRBD2|TRBV10-3|16
CAISDSGRAGGNEQFF
TGTGCCATCAGTGATAGCGGGAGGGCCGGGGGGAATGAGCAGTTCTTC
>few|TRBJ1-6|-|TRBV6-5|15
CASRRDSSYNSPLHF
TGTGCCAGCAGAAGAGACAGCTCCTATAATTCACCCCTCCACTTT
>once|TRBJ1-3|-|TRBV6-1|13
CASTQTVGNTIYF
TGTGCCAGCACCCAGACAGTTGGAAACACCATATATTTT
>-|TRBJ1-2|-|TRBV7-9|14
CASSPDPDNYGYTF
TGTGCCAGCAGCCCCGACCCGGACAACTATGGCTACACCTTC
>few|TRBJ2-2|-|TRBV7-3|15
CASRPGGVDGGELFF
TGTGCCAGCAGGCCAGGGGGGGTCGATGGCGGGGAGCTGTTTTTT
>many|TRBJ1-2|TRBD1|TRBV29-1|13
CSAGQGPNYGYTF
TGCAGCGCTGGACAGGGCCCGAACTATGGCTACACCTTC
>-|TRBJ1-4|-|TRBV15|14
CATSRSAGVEKLFF
TGTGCCACCAGCAGAAGCGCAGGGGTTGAAAAACTGTTTTTT
>-|TRBJ1-4|-|TRBV9|14
CASSVVLTNEKLFF
TGTGCCAGCAGCGTAGTATTGACTAATGAAAAACTGTTTTTT
>many|TRBJ2-3|-|TRBV11-2|14
CASSFGYSTDTQYF
TGTGCCAGCAGCTTTGGGTATAGCACAGATACGCAGTATTTT
>few|TRBJ1-2|TRBD1|TRBV10-2|15
CASRPWGTGEDGYTF
TGCGCCAGCAGACCCTGGGGTACAGGGGAAGACGGCTACACCTTC
>-|TRBJ2-1|TRBD2|TRBV15|17
CATSRDLASGTYNEQFF
TGTGCCACCAGCAGAGATCTAGCTAGCGGTACATACAATGAGCAGTTCTTC
>many|TRBJ1-5|TRBD1|TRBV12-3/TRBV12-4|15
CASSSDRGQGQPQHF
TGTGCCAGCAGTTCCGACAGGGGGCAAGGGCAGCCCCAGCATTTT
>many|TRBJ2-3|TRBD2|TRBV28|16
CASTQRLAGFTDTQYF
TGTGCCAGCACCCAACGACTAGCGGGGTTCACAGATACGCAGTATTTT
>-|TRBJ2-1|-|TRBV6-2/TRBV6-3|12
CASSYPGNEQFF
TGTGCCAGCAGTTACCCGGGGAATGAGCAGTTCTTC
>-|TRBJ2-3|-|TRBV20-1|14
CSANPFGVTDTQYF
TGCAGTGCTAACCCATTTGGGGTCACAGATACGCAGTATTTT
>-|TRBJ1-2|TRBD1|TRBV7-9|13
CASSWDRVNGYTF
TGTGCCAGCAGCTGGGACAGGGTAAATGGCTACACCTTC
>-|TRBJ1-1|-|TRBV10-3|13
CAISEHPGTEAFF
TGTGCCATCAGTGAACATCCCGGGACTGAAGCTTTCTTT
>many|TRBJ1-1|-|TRBV20-1|13
CSAIRDTNTEAFF
TGCAGTGCCATCAGGGACACGAACACTGAAGCTTTCTTT
>many|TRBJ2-1|-|TRBV30|12
CAWSFHRDEQFF
TGTGCCTGGAGTTTCCACAGGGATGAGCAGTTCTTC
>many|TRBJ1-5|-|TRBV29-1|13
CSVVMDGTGPQHF
TGCAGCGTCGTGATGGACGGGACTGGGCCCCAGCATTTT
>-|TRBJ1-1|-|TRBV7-2|15
CASSLRDGRITEAFF
TGTGCCAGCAGCCTCCGGGACGGCCGAATCACTGAAGCTTTCTTT
>few|TRBJ2-2|TRBD1|TRBV9|16
CASSSPGTGFTGELFF
TGTGCCAGCAGCTCCCCCGGGACAGGGTTCACCGGGGAGCTGTTTTTT
>many|TRBJ2-5|-|TRBV2|14
CASSEGAGGETQYF
TGTGCCAGCAGTGAAGGTGCAGGGGGGGAGACCCAGTACTTC
>many|TRBJ1-5|-|TRBV30|13
CAWSVQPNQPQHF
TGTGCCTGGAGTGTACAGCCCAATCAGCCCCAGCATTTT
>many|TRBJ2-5|TRBD2|TRBV2|15
CASRNRLAGQETQYF
TGTGCCAGCAGGAACAGACTAGCGGGCCAAGAGACCCAGTACTTC
>-|TRBJ1-1|-|TRBV6-1|12
CASAEADTEAFF
TGTGCCAGCGCTGAAGCGGACACTGAAGCTTTCTTT
>many|TRBJ1-2|-|TRBV5-1|12
CASSLEDYGYTF
TGTGCCAGCAGCTTAGAGGACTATGGCTACACCTTC
>many|TRBJ2-1|-|TRBV30|11
CAWSINNEQFF
TGTGCCTGGAGTATCAACAATGAGCAGTTCTTC
>few|TRBJ2-1|-|TRBV18|13
CASSLQGIDEQFF
TGTGCCAGCTCACTACAGGGTATCGATGAGCAGTTCTTC
>-|TRBJ2-1|TRBD2|TRBV19|17
CASSTNSLAGVYNEQFF
TGTGCCAGTAGTACCAACTCTCTAGCGGGAGTCTACAATGAGCAGTTCTTC
>many|TRBJ2-1|TRBD2|TRBV3-1|18
CASSLPGLAGGSYNEQFF
TGTGCCAGCAGCCTTCCGGGACTAGCGGGAGGCTCCTACAATGAGCAGTTCTTC
>few|TRBJ2-5|-|TRBV28|14
CASSLRNLQETQYF
TGTGCCAGCAGTCTCAGGAATCTCCAAGAGACCCAGTACTTC
>few|TRBJ2-1|TRBD2|TRBV7-9|17
CASNPRLGTRNSNEQFF
TGTGCCAGCAACCCCCGGCTCGGGACTAGAAACAGCAATGAGCAGTTCTTC